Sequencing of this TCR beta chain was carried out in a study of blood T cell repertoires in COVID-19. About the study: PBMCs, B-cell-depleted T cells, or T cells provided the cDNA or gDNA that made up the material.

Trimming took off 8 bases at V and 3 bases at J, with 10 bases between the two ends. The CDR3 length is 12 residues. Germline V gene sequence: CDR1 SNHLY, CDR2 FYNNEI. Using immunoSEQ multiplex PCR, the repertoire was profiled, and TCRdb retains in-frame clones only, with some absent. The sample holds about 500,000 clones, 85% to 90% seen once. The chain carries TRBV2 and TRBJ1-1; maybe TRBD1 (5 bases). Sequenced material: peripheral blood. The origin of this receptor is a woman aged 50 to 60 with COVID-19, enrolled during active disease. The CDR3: CASGDRDTEAFF. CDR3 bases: TGTGCCAGCGGCGACAGAGACACTGAAGCTTTCTTT.